One sample yielded the 30 T cell receptor beta chains listed below, sequenced in a study of T cells in Graves' hyperthyroidism and ophthalmopathy (dated by TCRdb to about 2019). To prepare the library, multiplex PCR was applied. Sequenced using an Illumina HiSeq 2000. Amplification of TCR beta CDR3 regions was carried out from RNA transcripts. For the first round of RT-PCR on the TCR CDR3, the HTBI primer set was used together with the Qiagen OneStep RT-PCR kit. Using fastp at Q25 and MiXCR, TCRdb reprocessed the public reads and kept productive beta chains. Entries that share a CDR3 protein sequence are merged under the most common genes and DNA. A total of about 740,000 distinct CDR3 sequences appear in this sample, less than 15% of them only once. The ten largest account for roughly 10% of the sample. The sample comprised blood. These TCRs come from a woman younger than 35 with Graves' hyperthyroidism.

The chain uses TRBV30 and TRBJ2-3, with D perhaps matching TRBD1 (6 bases). Deletions cut 0 bases from V and 5 bases from J, with 12 bases between. The CDR3 contains 14 residues. Per germline, CDR1 GTSNPN and CDR2 SVGIG (reference sequence). The CDR3: CAWSVGTLGDTQYF. CDR3 bases: TGTGCCTGGAGTGTAGGGACATTAGGAGATACGCAGTATTTT.

The chain joins TRBV6-2 or TRBV6-3 to TRBJ2-2, with 10 bases aligning to TRBD1. The CDR3 extends over 16 amino acids. Germline trimming cut 5 bases from V and 2 bases from J; bases unmatched to any gene: 5. Per the germline V gene, CDR1 is MNHEY and CDR2 is SVGEGT. CDR3 region: CASSPGTGDNTGELFF. The CDR3 DNA reads as TGTGCCAGCAGTCCCGGGACAGGGGATAACACCGGGGAGCTGTTTTTT.

The chain is built from TRBV5-4 and TRBJ1-1, with 7 positions matching TRBD1. The J segment lost 4 bases and the V segment lost 0 bases, leaving 21 bases of the junction unmatched. CDR1 is SGHNT and CDR2 is YYREEE in the germline V gene (reference sequence). The CDR3 contains 20 residues. CDR3 sequence (DNA): TGTGCCAGCAGCTTGGCCCCCACCAGACAGGGAAGGATAGGAGGCACTGAAGCTTTCTTT. This translates into CASSLAPTRQGRIGGTEAFF.

The chain joins TRBV7-2 to TRBJ1-1; 10 positions match TRBD1. V shed 3 bases, J shed 5 bases, and the junction held 9 bases outside the gene matches. The CDR3 sequence is 16 residues long. Germline loops: CDR1 SGHTA, CDR2 FQGNSA. The CDR3: CASSLRDRGILTEAFF. The CDR3 DNA reads TGTGCCAGCAGCTTGCGGGACAGGGGTATTCTTACTGAAGCTTTCTTT.

This clonotype was picked up a small number of times. V usage is TRBV18 and J usage is TRBJ1-5; no clear D gene. The CDR3 spans 13 residues. The germline gives CDR1 KGHSH, CDR2 LQKENI. V was cut by 5 bases and J by 8 bases, with 13 bases left in between. CDR3 loop: CASSGHGGEPQHF. The CDR3 bases are TGTGCCAGCTCAGGTCACGGAGGCGAGCCCCAGCATTTT.

Ten or more counts support this clonotype. The CDR3 nucleotides read TGTGCCAGCATCCCAGGGACCACGGGCTACGAGCAGTACTTC. This sequence encodes CASIPGTTGYEQYF. The chain links TRBV2 to TRBJ2-7; D is perhaps TRBD1 or TRBD2 (5 bases each). Trimming took 7 bases from V and 3 from J, leaving 16 bases between them. This CDR3 is 14 amino acids long. The germline V gene has CDR1 SNHLY and CDR2 FYNNEI.

The rearrangement joins TRBV12-3 or TRBV12-4 to TRBJ2-1; TRBD2 agrees at 12 bases. The CDR3 is made up of 15 amino acids. After removal of 5 bases from V and 10 bases from J, the junction contained 9 bases not matched to a gene. The CDR3 coding sequence is TGTGCCAGCAGTCAGACTAGCGGGAGAGAAGACGAGCAGTTCTTC. Protein product: CASSQTSGREDEQFF.

This clonotype was recorded a few times. This chain uses TRBV7-9 with TRBJ2-1; 7 positions match TRBD1. CDR3 size: 15 residues. V was pared by 3 bases and J by 1 base, with 3 bases of the junction left unmatched. Germline V gives CDR1 SEHNR, CDR2 FQNEAQ (reference sequence). In nucleotides, the CDR3 is TGTGCCAGCAGCTTCGACAGGGTGTCCTACAATGAGCAGTTCTTC. Amino acid sequence: CASSFDRVSYNEQFF. The whole variable domain, remainder taken from reference TRBV7-9 and TRBJ2-1, is DTGVSQNPRHKITKRGQNVTFRCDPISEHNRLYWYRQTLGQGPEFLTYFQNEAQLEKSRLLSDRFSAERPKGSFSTLEIQRTEQGDSAMYLCASSFDRVSYNEQFFGPGTRLTVL.

This clonotype has a count of ten or more. The chain carries TRBV6-1 and TRBJ2-3, with D possibly TRBD2 on 5 matching bases. Trimming removed 0 bases from V and 4 bases from J, with 20 bases in between. Germline V gene lookup returns CDR1 MNHNS and CDR2 SASEGT. The CDR3 has 18 amino acids. The CDR3 coding sequence is TGTGCCAGCAGTGAAGCGAGCTGGAATCGGGGATTCGCAGATACGCAGTATTTT. Translating gives CASSEASWNRGFADTQYF.

This clonotype came up a few times. The chain is built from TRBV7-9 and TRBJ2-1, with D perhaps assigned TRBD1 or TRBD2 (5 bases each). V shed 3 bases and J shed 14 bases, with 23 bases lying between them. This CDR3 is 15 amino acids long. Germline CDR1 reads SEHNR; CDR2 reads FQNEAQ (reference sequence). The CDR3 DNA follows: TGTGCCAGCAGCTTGCTCTCCGAGGGGCGGCCCCTGGAGTTCTTC. It specifies CASSLLSEGRPLEFF.

This clonotype was counted only a few times. The V call is TRBV29-1, the J call TRBJ1-2; 7 bases map to TRBD1. CDR3 length equals 14 residues. The V gene's germline CDR1 is SQVTM and CDR2 ANQGSEA. Trimming cost V 7 bases and J 5 bases; bases outside gene matches: 13. The CDR3 nucleotides read TGCAGCGCCTGGACAGGTCACGGGGCTTATGGCTACACCTTC. It is translated as CSAWTGHGAYGYTF.

The CDR3, as DNA: TGTGCCATCAGTGAGCGGACTATTTTCGTCCACGAGCAGTACTTC. This translates into CAISERTIFVHEQYF. The chain recombines TRBV10-3 with TRBJ2-7, with D perhaps matching TRBD2 (6 bases). Germline CDR1 is ENHRY and CDR2 is SYGVKD. CDR3 size: 15 residues. The V and J ends lost 2 bases and 5 bases respectively, with 16 bases between them.

This clonotype was detected ten times or more. This chain links TRBV3-1 with TRBJ2-2, with D possibly matching TRBD2 (6 bases). V was clipped by 2 bases and J by 4 bases, with 14 bases between them. The CDR3 covers 16 residues. Germline values: CDR1 LGHDT, CDR2 YNNKEL (reference sequence). CDR3 nucleotide sequence: TGTGCCAGCAGCCAAAGGGCACCGGAGGGCACCGGGGAGCTGTTTTTT. Translated, it gives CASSQRAPEGTGELFF.

The table lists this clonotype with many counts. The rearrangement joins TRBV20-1 to TRBJ2-3, with TRBD1 matching over 7 bases. Germline V lookup: CDR1 DFQATT, CDR2 SNEGSKA (reference sequence). The V gene end was trimmed by 3 bases and the J gene end by 4 bases; junction bases not matched to a gene: 10. The CDR3 has 15 residues. The CDR3 sequence: CSASLEGTVPDTQYF. In DNA, the CDR3 is TGCAGTGCTAGTTTAGAGGGGACAGTCCCAGATACGCAGTATTTT.

The CDR3 DNA sequence: TGTGCCAGCAGCACAATGGGGAATACCGGGGAGCTGTTTTTT. Its protein product is CASSTMGNTGELFF. This rearrangement joins TRBV9 to TRBJ2-2; D is undetermined. This CDR3 contains 14 residues. V was clipped by 4 bases and J by 5 bases, with 12 bases between them. Per the germline V gene, CDR1 is SGDLS and CDR2 is YYNGEE.

In its sample, this clonotype was seen many times. The chain recombines TRBV5-5 with TRBJ1-1, with 7 bases identical to TRBD1. The CDR3 length is 15 residues. Germline CDR1 is SGHKS and CDR2 is YYEKEE (reference sequence). V shed 3 bases and J 0 bases; nucleotides not matched to a gene: 5. The CDR3 loop is CASSSPGQMNTEAFF. CDR3 sequence (DNA): TGTGCCAGCAGCTCCCCGGGACAGATGAACACTGAAGCTTTCTTT.

This clonotype was recorded at least ten times. Written as DNA, the CDR3 is TGTGCCAGCACTAAACGGGGTGCCGGGACTAGCGGGATCCACGAGCAGTACTTC. Amino acids: CASTKRGAGTSGIHEQYF. This chain joins TRBV6-1 and TRBJ2-7; 13 nucleotides agree with TRBD2. V trimming: 7 bases; J trimming: 5 bases; junction bases outside the gene matches: 17. CDR3 size: 18 residues. Germline assignment: CDR1 MNHNS and CDR2 SASEGT.

The chain uses TRBV25-1 and TRBJ2-2; the match to TRBD1 covers 7 bases. The germline CDR1 and CDR2 sequences are MGHDK and SYGVNS. This CDR3 is built from 15 residues. V trimming: 4 bases; J trimming: 2 bases; junction bases outside the gene matches: 4. CDR3 nucleotide sequence: TGTGCCAGCAGTGGGGGGACAGATAACACCGGGGAGCTGTTTTTT. Its protein product is CASSGGTDNTGELFF.

This clonotype showed up many times. V is TRBV29-1 and J is TRBJ2-3, with 14 bases matching TRBD2. From germline, CDR1 is SQVTM and CDR2 ANQGSEA. The CDR3 consists of 16 residues. Trimming removed 4 bases from V and 5 bases from J; junction bases left unmatched: 8. For the CDR3, the DNA is TGCAGCGTTGGGGGGGGCGGACTAGCGGGAGGAGATACGCAGTATTTT. Its protein product is CSVGGGGLAGGDTQYF.

This clonotype appeared many times. The chain recombines TRBV15 with TRBJ2-5, with no clear D. The CDR3 runs 15 residues. Germline CDR1 and CDR2: LNHNV and YYDKDF (reference sequence). V lost 0 bases, J lost 4 bases, and 12 bases lay in between. CDR3 in DNA: TGTGCCACCAGCAGAGATCGGAGCTGGCGAGAGACCCAGTACTTC. Amino acid sequence: CATSRDRSWRETQYF.

This clonotype was recorded many times. The J gene is TRBJ2-3, the V gene TRBV9; D ambiguous. V dropped 4 bases and J dropped 6 bases, with 12 bases sitting between them. CDR3 length: 13 residues. Germline CDR1 and CDR2: SGDLS and YYNGEE. The CDR3 DNA sequence: TGTGCCAGCAGCTATATCCGAGCGGATACGCAGTATTTT. It codes for CASSYIRADTQYF.

Ten or more counts support this clonotype. V usage is TRBV12-3 or TRBV12-4 and J usage is TRBJ1-2; 7 bases are a match to TRBD1. This CDR3 has 14 residues. Trimming cost V 6 bases and J 2 bases; bases outside gene matches: 6. The CDR3 nucleotides read TGTGCCAGCAGCCCCGGCAGGGGGAACTATGGCTACACCTTC. Translating it yields CASSPGRGNYGYTF.

For this clonotype: Being one base from a much bigger clone, this may be a read error. CDR3 nucleotide sequence: TGTGCCAGCGGGTCCCGGGGCAACACCGGGGAGCTGTTTTTT. Translation gives CASGSRGNTGELFF. The chain employs TRBV3-1 and TRBJ2-2, with D perhaps being TRBD1 or TRBD2 (5 bases each). The CDR3 runs 14 residues. V lost 8 bases and J 2 bases, leaving 12 bases between the germline ends. Germline V CDR1 and CDR2: LGHDT, YNNKEL (reference sequence).

This clonotype was counted a few times. This chain links TRBV27 with TRBJ1-5; D is uncertain. Germline values: CDR1 MNHEY, CDR2 SMNVEV (reference sequence). Deletions cut 0 bases from V and 1 base from J, with 10 bases between. The CDR3 runs to 16 residues. CDR3 sequence reads: CASSLSWGGSNQPQHF. CDR3 in DNA: TGTGCCAGCAGTTTATCGTGGGGAGGCAGCAATCAGCCCCAGCATTTT.

In this sample, this clonotype turned up a few times. Just one base apart from a much larger clone, this may be a read error. Lacking the conserved final phenylalanine or tryptophan, this CDR3 likely reflects a read error. This chain connects TRBV11-2 to TRBJ2-5; 9 positions agree with TRBD1. Germline CDR1 and CDR2: SGHAT and FQNNGV. The CDR3 length is 16 residues. Trimming cost V 2 bases and J 1 base; bases outside gene matches: 5. CDR3 in amino acids: CASSLLGQGLQETQYL. The CDR3 coding sequence is TGTGCCAGCAGCTTATTGGGACAGGGCCTCCAAGAGACCCAGTACCTC.

This clonotype was detected ten times or more. This chain links TRBV6-2 or TRBV6-3 with TRBJ2-3, with 12 positions matching TRBD2. Unmatched junction bases numbered 6, after V lost 6 bases and J lost 2 bases. This CDR3 has 16 residues. Per germline, CDR1 MNHEY and CDR2 SVGEGT. CDR3 coding DNA: TGTGCCAGCAGGGGCGGACTAGCGGGACTCACAGATACGCAGTATTTT. Amino acids: CASRGGLAGLTDTQYF.

This clonotype has ten or more counts. The chain carries TRBV6-2 or TRBV6-3 and TRBJ2-1; 8 nucleotides line up with TRBD1. The CDR3 is 16 amino acids. V shed 0 bases and J 2 bases; nucleotides not matched to a gene: 3. In germline, CDR1 is MNHEY, CDR2 SVGEGT. CDR3 protein: CASSYSGTGPYNEQFF. The CDR3, as DNA: TGTGCCAGCAGTTACTCTGGGACAGGTCCCTACAATGAGCAGTTCTTC.

The J gene is TRBJ1-3, the V gene TRBV11-2; D remains ambiguous. The length of the CDR3 is 17 residues. Germline V gene sequence: CDR1 SGHAT, CDR2 FQNNGV. V was pared by 1 base and J by 0 bases, with 13 bases between. The CDR3 region is CASSLVVGSVSGNTIYF. CDR3 coding DNA: TGTGCCAGCAGCTTAGTTGTTGGGTCAGTCTCTGGAAACACCATATATTTT.

The chain carries TRBV7-6 and TRBJ2-7; 14 positions agree with TRBD2. This CDR3 region has 14 residues. V dropped 5 bases and J dropped 9; count of bases not matched to a gene: 6. CDR1 and CDR2 (germline): SGHVS, FNYEAQ. CDR3 DNA: TGTGCCAGCAGCGTGGGACTAGCGGGAGCGCCGCAGTACTTC. It yields the protein CASSVGLAGAPQYF.

Many counts were recorded for this clonotype. J is TRBJ2-7 and V is TRBV12-3 or TRBV12-4, with 10 nucleotides matching TRBD1. Trimming removed 5 bases from V and 4 bases from J; junction bases left unmatched: 5. CDR3 length: 14 amino acids. CDR3 amino acids: CASSLGQGWYEQYF. CDR3 nucleotides: TGTGCCAGCAGTCTGGGACAGGGGTGGTACGAGCAGTACTTC.